Sequencing of this T cell receptor (beta chain) was carried out in a study of OX40 agonist ivuxolimab in advanced cancers. On the study more broadly: Patients with prior anti-PD-1, anti-PD-L1 or anti-CTLA-4 therapy were eligible; 40% had some. Study-wide points: Among expanded peripheral T cells, antigen specificity went undetermined. At 0.1-3.0 mg/kg, partial responders had clonal expansion among the lowest observed. In the 0.1 to 3.0 mg/kg range, CD4+ and CD8+ blood T cells had expanded clonally by week 6.

About this clone itself: Its antigen is unidentified.

TCRdb's table, derived via immunoSEQ multiplex PCR, lists solely in-frame clones and lacks some. The sample lists tens of thousands of clones, around 90% occurring once. The length of the CDR3 is 13 residues. The V gene's germline CDR1 is SGHTA and CDR2 FQGNSA. V dropped 2 bases and J dropped 4 bases, with 6 bases sitting between them. This TCR came from an adult with an advanced solid tumor such as melanoma, head and neck, liver or kidney cancer. The specimen comprised CD4+ or CD8+ T cells sorted from blood, sampled in a trial of the OX40 agonist ivuxolimab. The chain has TRBV7-2 and TRBJ1-5; D remains unclear. The CDR3 sequence: CASSLQVNQPQHF. Written as DNA, the CDR3 is TGTGCCAGCAGCTTACAAGTTAATCAGCCCCAGCATTTT.